Presented here are 16 T cell receptor beta chains from one specimen sequenced in a study of vaccination and CD4 T cells after COVID-19. No antigens are known for them. Cultured CD4+ T cell DNA underwent sequencing with the Oncomine TCR Beta short-read assay. TCRdb reprocessed the PCR reads with MiXCR, giving one entry per CDR3 protein. The sample contains 20,000 to 25,000 distinct CDR3 sequences, almost 50% of which appear only once. Stated treatment: roughly ten-day PBMC culture with coronavirus spike peptide pools or control peptides (ViraFEST assay). Sequencing used CD4+ T cells from blood, cultured in vitro. The source is a human donor who had recovered from COVID-19.

The rearrangement links TRBV7-2 to TRBJ2-7, with D hard to call. This CDR3 has 13 residues. The V gene lost 4 bases and the J gene lost 4 bases, with 11 bases spanning the gap. Germline V CDR1 and CDR2: SGHTA, FQGNSA. CDR3 sequence: CASSSINPYEQYF. In DNA form, the CDR3 reads TGTGCCAGCAGCTCAATAAACCCTTACGAGCAGTACTTC.

V and J are TRBV4-3 and TRBJ1-1; perhaps TRBD1 as D (5 bases). The CDR3 length is 15 residues. The germline V gene has CDR1 LGHNA and CDR2 YSLEER. Trimming shortened V by 3 bases and J by 4 bases, and 15 bases separated the two germline ends. CDR3: CASSQVGWGGTEAFF. The DNA of the CDR3 is TGCGCCAGCAGCCAGGTCGGGTGGGGGGGCACTGAAGCTTTCTTT.

V usage is TRBV6-1 and J usage is TRBJ1-6; D possibly corresponds to TRBD1 (5 bases). The germline V gene has CDR1 MNHNS and CDR2 SASEGT. The CDR3 runs 15 residues. Trimming removed 10 bases from V and 6 bases from J, with 19 bases in between. The chain's CDR3 is CATLASGRINSPLHF. Here the CDR3 DNA reads TGTGCCACCTTAGCTTCGGGACGGATTAATTCACCCCTCCACTTT.

Judged by abundance, this clonotype is medium-sized. The gene calls are TRBV2 and TRBJ1-5, with a weak D call TRBD1 (6 bases). The germline V gene has CDR1 SNHLY and CDR2 FYNNEI. The V end lost 6 bases, the J end lost 5 bases, and 11 bases lay between the germline ends. This CDR3 spans 13 amino acids. The CDR3 DNA sequence: TGTGCCAGCAGACGGGACACGGATCAGCCCCAGCATTTT. Protein: CASRRDTDQPQHF.

V is TRBV11-2 and J is TRBJ2-7; D possibly corresponds to TRBD1 (6 bases). V was clipped by 3 bases and J by 2 bases, with 26 bases between them. There are 19 residues in the CDR3. The germline CDR1 and CDR2 sequences are SGHAT and FQNNGV. CDR3 in amino acids: CASSFNARRGWQGPYEQYF. The CDR3 coding sequence is TGTGCCAGCAGCTTTAACGCCCGACGCGGGTGGCAGGGGCCCTACGAGCAGTACTTC.

The chain has TRBV19 and TRBJ1-1; D ambiguous. Germline V gene data show CDR1 as LNHDA and CDR2 as SQIVND (reference sequence). This CDR3 region has 14 residues. V was pared by 3 bases and J by 2 bases, with 10 bases between. CDR3 loop: CASSIQALNTEAFF. DNA for the CDR3: TGTGCCAGTAGTATCCAGGCCCTAAACACTGAAGCTTTCTTT. The full variable domain, in which reference TRBV19 and TRBJ1-1 provide the parts outside the CDR3, is DGGITQSPKYLFRKEGQNVTLSCEQNLNHDAMYWYRQDPGQGLRLIYYSQIVNDFQKGDIAEGYSVSREKKESFPLTVTSAQKNPTAFYLCASSIQALNTEAFFGQGTRLTVV.

Written as DNA, the CDR3 is TGTGCCAGCAGTTTCGGCGCCTTGGGTAACACTGAAGCTTTCTTT. It is translated as CASSFGALGNTEAFF. This rearrangement joins TRBV27 to TRBJ1-1, with D hard to call. The V gene's germline CDR1 is MNHEY and CDR2 SMNVEV (reference sequence). Trimming took 3 bases from V and 2 from J, leaving 13 bases between them. CDR3 size: 15 residues.

This clonotype was seen more than once but under ten times. The CDR3: CASRWRSGDGINIQYF. The DNA of the CDR3 is TGTGCCAGCAGGTGGAGGTCTGGGGACGGAATTAACATTCAGTACTTC. The V call is TRBV6-2 or TRBV6-3, the J call TRBJ2-4; D may be TRBD1 or TRBD2 (5 bases each). Trimming left V 6 bases short and J 7 bases short, with 22 bases between. The CDR3 runs to 16 residues. Germline CDR1 is MNHEY and CDR2 is SVGEGT.

This clonotype was seen only a few times. CDR3 loop: CASSRRRADTQYF. In DNA, the CDR3 is TGTGCCAGCAGTCGAAGGAGGGCAGATACGCAGTATTTT. The chain has TRBV27 and TRBJ2-3; D perhaps matches TRBD2 (6 bases). The length of the CDR3 is 13 residues. In germline, CDR1 is MNHEY, CDR2 SMNVEV (reference sequence). The ends were cut back, 5 bases at V and 4 bases at J, with 10 bases in the middle.

The chain employs TRBV19 and TRBJ1-4; the D gene is possibly TRBD1 (5 bases). This CDR3 region has 12 residues. Trimming pared 5 bases from V and 16 bases from J, leaving 17 bases between. Germline V gene lookup returns CDR1 LNHDA and CDR2 SQIVND (reference sequence). CDR3: CASSPDRWEQFF. The CDR3 region has the DNA TGTGCCAGTAGTCCCGACAGATGGGAACAGTTTTTT.

This clonotype has a handful of counts. J is TRBJ1-5 and V is TRBV6-2 or TRBV6-3, with unresolved D. The CDR3 sequence is 12 residues long. Germline CDR1 reads MNHEY; CDR2 reads SVGEGT. V lost 8 bases to trimming and J lost 0 bases, with 5 bases between them. CDR3 nucleotides: TGTGCCAGCGCTACTAGCAATCAGCCCCAGCATTTT. This encodes CASATSNQPQHF.

The V and J genes are TRBV19 and TRBJ1-1; D remains unclear. V lost 7 bases and J 8 bases, leaving 14 bases between the germline ends. Germline CDR1 reads LNHDA; CDR2 reads SQIVND (reference sequence). CDR3 length: 12 residues. The CDR3 DNA reads as TGTGCCAGTACCCTGAGGAGGTCGGAAGCTTTCTTT. It specifies CASTLRRSEAFF. The full variable domain, in which reference TRBV19 and TRBJ1-1 provide the parts outside the CDR3, is DGGITQSPKYLFRKEGQNVTLSCEQNLNHDAMYWYRQDPGQGLRLIYYSQIVNDFQKGDIAEGYSVSREKKESFPLTVTSAQKNPTAFYLCASTLRRSEAFFGQGTRLTVV.

This clonotype occurred a few times. The V gene is TRBV20-1, the J gene TRBJ2-5; TRBD1 aligns across 8 bases. CDR1 and CDR2 (germline): DFQATT, SNEGSKA (reference sequence). The V gene end was trimmed by 1 base and the J gene end by 4 bases; junction bases not matched to a gene: 5. CDR3 length: 14 residues. The CDR3 DNA reads as TGCAGTGCTAGAGCGCAGGGGGCCCTAGAGACCCAGTACTTC. Amino acid sequence: CSARAQGALETQYF.

This chain links TRBV6-1 with TRBJ1-2; the match to TRBD1 covers 7 bases. Germline CDR1 reads MNHNS; CDR2 reads SASEGT. V shed 3 bases, J shed 2 bases, and the junction held 3 bases outside the gene matches. CDR3 length: 14 amino acids. CDR3 in DNA: TGTGCCAGCAGTGATCCACAGGGGAACTATGGCTACACCTTC. Protein sequence: CASSDPQGNYGYTF.

This clonotype was seen a few times. This chain joins TRBV7-2 and TRBJ2-3; 10 bases map to TRBD2. Looked up from germline, CDR1 is SGHTA and CDR2 is FQGNSA. J lost 0 bases, V lost 3 bases, and 0 bases had no gene match. The CDR3 totals 15 residues. The CDR3 is CASSLTSGSTDTQYF. The CDR3 nucleotides are TGTGCCAGCAGCTTGACTAGCGGGAGCACAGATACGCAGTATTTT.

A few counts support this clonotype. The chain uses TRBV19 and TRBJ1-1; D uncertain. The CDR3 has 15 amino acids. In germline, CDR1 is LNHDA, CDR2 SQIVND (reference sequence). V dropped 2 bases and J dropped 6 bases, with 16 bases sitting between them. CDR3 sequence (DNA): TGTGCCAGTAGTATACCCCACCCTGATAGGGCTGAAGCTTTCTTT. Protein product: CASSIPHPDRAEAFF.